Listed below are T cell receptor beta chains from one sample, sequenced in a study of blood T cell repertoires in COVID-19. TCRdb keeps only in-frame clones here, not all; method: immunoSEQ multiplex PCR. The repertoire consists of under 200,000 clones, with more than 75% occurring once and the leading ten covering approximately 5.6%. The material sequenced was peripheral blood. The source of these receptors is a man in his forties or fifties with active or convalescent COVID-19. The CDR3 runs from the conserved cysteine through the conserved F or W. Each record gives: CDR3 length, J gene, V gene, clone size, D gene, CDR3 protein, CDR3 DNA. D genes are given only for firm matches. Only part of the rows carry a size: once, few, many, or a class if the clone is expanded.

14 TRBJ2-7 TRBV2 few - CASSSTAQGHEQYF TGTGCCAGCAGTTCCACCGCCCAGGGCCACGAGCAGTACTTC
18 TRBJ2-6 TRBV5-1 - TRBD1 CASSLDGQAGNGANVLTF TGCGCCAGCAGCTTGGATGGACAGGCCGGAAACGGGGCCAACGTCCTGACTTTC
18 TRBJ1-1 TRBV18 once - CASSHRINTDRMNTEAFF TGTGCCAGCTCCCACCGAATCAACACAGACAGGATGAACACTGAAGCTTTCTTT
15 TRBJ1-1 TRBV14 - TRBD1 CASSARTGGFTEAFF TGTGCCAGCAGCGCTCGGACAGGGGGCTTTACTGAAGCTTTCTTT
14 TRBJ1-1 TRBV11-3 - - CASSLGQVNTEAFF TGTGCCAGCAGCTTAGGTCAGGTGAACACTGAAGCTTTCTTT
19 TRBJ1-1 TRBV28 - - CASSLQLRQTTDIDTEAFF TGTGCCAGCAGTTTGCAACTTAGACAGACCACTGATATTGACACTGAAGCTTTCTTT
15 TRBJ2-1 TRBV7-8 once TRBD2 CASSFPLAGVHEQFF TGTGCCAGCAGCTTCCCCCTAGCGGGAGTTCATGAGCAGTTCTTC
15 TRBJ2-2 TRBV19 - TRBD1 CASSGGTGMGGELFF TGTGCCAGTAGTGGAGGGACAGGGATGGGAGGGGAGCTGTTTTTT
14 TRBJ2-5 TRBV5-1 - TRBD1 CASSPGTGRETQYF TGCGCCAGCAGCCCGGGGACAGGGCGAGAGACCCAGTACTTC
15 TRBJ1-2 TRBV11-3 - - CASSLDSSGGHSYTF TGTGCCAGCAGCTTAGATTCCTCGGGGGGTCATAGCTACACCTTC
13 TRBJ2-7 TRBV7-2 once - CASSLLGQWEQYF TGTGCCAGCAGCCTACTTGGGCAATGGGAGCAGTACTTC
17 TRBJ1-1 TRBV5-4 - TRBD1 CASSPRGGTALNTEAFF TGTGCCAGCAGCCCCCGCGGAGGGACAGCCTTGAACACTGAAGCTTTCTTT
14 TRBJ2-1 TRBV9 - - CASSVEGPQNEQFF TGTGCCAGCAGCGTAGAAGGCCCACAGAATGAGCAGTTCTTC
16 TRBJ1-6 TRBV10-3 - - CAIRAEQGSEYSPLHF TGTGCCATCAGGGCGGAACAGGGTTCGGAGTACTCACCCCTCCACTTT
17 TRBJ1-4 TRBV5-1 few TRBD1 CASRRSGQTATNEKLFF TGCGCCAGCAGAAGATCGGGACAGACTGCAACTAATGAAAAACTGTTTTTT
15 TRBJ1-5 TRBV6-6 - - CASSGRQARHQPQHF TGTGCCAGCAGTGGGAGACAGGCCCGCCATCAGCCCCAGCATTTT
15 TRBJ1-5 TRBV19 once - CASSIVLDSNQPQHF TGTGCCAGTAGTATTGTCTTAGATAGCAATCAGCCCCAGCATTTT
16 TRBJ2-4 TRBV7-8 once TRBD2 CASSLVLAGGQNIQYF TGTGCCAGCAGCTTAGTGTTAGCGGGGGGTCAGAACATTCAGTACTTC
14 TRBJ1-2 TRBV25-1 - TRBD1 CASSRGQGYYGYTF TGTGCCAGCTCCCGGGGACAGGGGTACTATGGCTACACCTTC
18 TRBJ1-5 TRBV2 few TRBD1 CASSRDRAISFSNQPQHF TGTGCCAGCAGCAGGGACAGGGCGATCTCATTTAGCAATCAGCCCCAGCATTTT
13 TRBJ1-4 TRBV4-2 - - CASSYGQYGELFF TGTGCCAGCAGCTACGGACAGTACGGGGAACTGTTTTTT
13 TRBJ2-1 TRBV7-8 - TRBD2 CASSSGTINEQFF TGTGCCAGCAGCTCCGGGACTATCAATGAGCAGTTCTTC
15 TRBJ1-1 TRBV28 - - CASILRRGRYTEAFF TGTGCCAGCATCCTCAGAAGGGGTCGGTACACTGAAGCTTTCTTT
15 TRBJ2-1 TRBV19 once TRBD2 CASTPSGGGRHEQFF TGTGCCAGTACCCCTAGCGGGGGGGGCCGGCATGAGCAGTTCTTC
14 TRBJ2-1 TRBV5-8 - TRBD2 CASSLIAGVGEQFF TGTGCCAGCAGCTTGATAGCGGGAGTAGGCGAGCAGTTCTTC
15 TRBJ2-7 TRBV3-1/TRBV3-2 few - CASSQVSGSTYEQYF TGTGCCAGCAGCCAGGTCTCGGGATCCACCTACGAGCAGTACTTC
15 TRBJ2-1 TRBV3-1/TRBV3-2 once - CASSQGLPGNNEQFF TGTGCCAGCAGCCAAGGCCTACCCGGGAACAATGAGCAGTTCTTC
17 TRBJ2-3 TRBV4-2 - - CASSQDGLGGFTDTQYF TGTGCCAGCAGCCAAGATGGCCTAGGAGGCTTCACAGATACGCAGTATTTT
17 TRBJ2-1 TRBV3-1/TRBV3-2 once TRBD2 CASSQKPFSGSLNEQFF TGTGCCAGCAGCCAAAAACCCTTTAGCGGGAGTCTCAATGAGCAGTTCTTC
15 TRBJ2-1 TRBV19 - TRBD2 CASSIGGLATNEQFF TGTGCCAGTAGTATAGGGGGACTAGCGACAAATGAGCAGTTCTTC
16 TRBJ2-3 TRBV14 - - CASSLRLQVGTDTQYF TGTGCCAGCAGCCTCAGACTACAAGTGGGCACAGATACGCAGTATTTT
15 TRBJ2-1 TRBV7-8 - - CASSSKQGVSNEQFF TGTGCCAGCAGCTCTAAACAGGGAGTCTCGAATGAGCAGTTCTTC
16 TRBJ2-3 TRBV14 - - CASSPNLLISTDTQYF TGTGCCAGCAGCCCGAACCTCCTAATAAGCACAGATACGCAGTATTTT
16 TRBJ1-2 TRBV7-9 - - CASSLGQGPLNYGYTF TGTGCCAGCAGCTTGGGCCAGGGTCCCCTTAACTATGGCTACACCTTC
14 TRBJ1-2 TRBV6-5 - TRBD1 CASSETGTGYGYTF TGTGCCAGCAGCGAGACCGGGACAGGCTATGGCTACACCTTC
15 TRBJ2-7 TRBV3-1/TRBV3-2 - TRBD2 CASSYHSGSFGEQYF TGTGCCAGCAGCTATCACAGCGGGAGCTTTGGCGAGCAGTACTTC
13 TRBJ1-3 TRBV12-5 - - CASGLWGGNTIYF TGTGCTAGTGGTTTGTGGGGCGGAAACACCATATATTTT
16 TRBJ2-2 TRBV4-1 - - CASSQDLHGITGELFF TGCGCCAGCAGCCAAGATCTACACGGGATCACCGGGGAGCTGTTTTTT
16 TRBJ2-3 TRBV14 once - CASSQSAPGGADTQYF TGTGCCAGCAGCCAATCGGCCCCGGGGGGCGCAGATACGCAGTATTTT
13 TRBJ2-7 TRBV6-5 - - CASSLGQTYEQYF TGTGCCAGCAGCCTCGGACAGACCTACGAGCAGTACTTC